The clone carrying this T cell receptor (beta chain) was detected only once. What it binds is not known. The data belong to a study of graft-versus-host responses after intestinal transplantation. Whole-study results and caveats: Ileal or blood samples showed some GvH clones first, and such clones were also found in recipient marrow.

Here immunoSEQ multiplex PCR was the method, and the copy in TCRdb shows in-frame clones only, minus some. The sample records roughly 99,000 clones, 86% being singletons. The origin of this receptor is a human patient who received an intestinal transplant, so some T cells may come from the graft donor. Specimen: PBMCs, collected 255 days after intestinal transplant.

The CDR3 is CASSLIQGGEQYF. The DNA of the CDR3 is TGTGCCAGCAGTTTGATCCAGGGAGGCGAGCAGTACTTC. This chain uses TRBV6-5 with TRBJ2-7; D is possibly TRBD2 (6 bases). This CDR3 contains 13 residues. Trimming pared 4 bases from V and 6 bases from J, leaving 13 bases between. Germline V gene data show CDR1 as MNHEY and CDR2 as SVGAGI.